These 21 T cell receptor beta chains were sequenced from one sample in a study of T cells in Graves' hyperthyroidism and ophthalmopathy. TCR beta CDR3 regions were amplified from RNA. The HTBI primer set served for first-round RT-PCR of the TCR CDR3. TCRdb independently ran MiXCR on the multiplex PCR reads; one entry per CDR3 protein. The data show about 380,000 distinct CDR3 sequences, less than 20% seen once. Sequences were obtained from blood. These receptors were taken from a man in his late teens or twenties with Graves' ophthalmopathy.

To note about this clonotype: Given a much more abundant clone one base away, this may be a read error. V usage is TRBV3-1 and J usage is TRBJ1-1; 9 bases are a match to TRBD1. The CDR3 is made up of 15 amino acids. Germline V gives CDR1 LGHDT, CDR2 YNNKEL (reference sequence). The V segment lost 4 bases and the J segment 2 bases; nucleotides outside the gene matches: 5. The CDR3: CASSRPGQGNTEAFF. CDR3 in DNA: TGTGCCAGCAGCCGCCCGGGACAGGGTAACACTGAAGCTTTCTTT.

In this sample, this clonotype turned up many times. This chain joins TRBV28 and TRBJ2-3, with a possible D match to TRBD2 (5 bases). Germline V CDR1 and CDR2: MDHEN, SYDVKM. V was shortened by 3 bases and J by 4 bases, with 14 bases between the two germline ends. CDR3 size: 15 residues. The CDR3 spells CASSLGGPPADTQYF. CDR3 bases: TGTGCCAGCAGTTTGGGCGGGCCCCCTGCAGATACGCAGTATTTT.

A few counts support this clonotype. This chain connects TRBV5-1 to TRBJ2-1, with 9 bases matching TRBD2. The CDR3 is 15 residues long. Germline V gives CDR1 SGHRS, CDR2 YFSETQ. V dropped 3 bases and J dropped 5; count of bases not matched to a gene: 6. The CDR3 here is CASSWSSGVNNEQFF. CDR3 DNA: TGCGCCAGCAGCTGGTCTAGCGGGGTTAACAATGAGCAGTTCTTC.

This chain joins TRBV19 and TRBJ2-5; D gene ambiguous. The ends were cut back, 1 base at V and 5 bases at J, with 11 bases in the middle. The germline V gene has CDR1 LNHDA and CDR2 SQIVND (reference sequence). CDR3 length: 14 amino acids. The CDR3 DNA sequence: TGTGCCAGTAGTATAGCCGGGCGCCAGGAGACCCAGTACTTC. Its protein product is CASSIAGRQETQYF.

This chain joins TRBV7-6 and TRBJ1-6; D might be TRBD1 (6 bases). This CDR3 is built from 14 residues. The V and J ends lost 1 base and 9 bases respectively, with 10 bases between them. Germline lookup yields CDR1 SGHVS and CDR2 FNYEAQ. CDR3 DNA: TGTGCCAGCAGCTTAGACCAGGGGACTTCACCCCTCCACTTT. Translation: CASSLDQGTSPLHF.

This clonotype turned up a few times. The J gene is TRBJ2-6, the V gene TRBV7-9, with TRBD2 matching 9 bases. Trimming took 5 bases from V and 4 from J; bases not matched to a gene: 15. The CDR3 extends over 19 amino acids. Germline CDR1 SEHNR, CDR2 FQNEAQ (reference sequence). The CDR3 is CASSPGLAGNRRGANVLTF. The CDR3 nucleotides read TGTGCCAGCAGCCCCGGTCTAGCGGGGAATAGGAGAGGGGCCAACGTCCTGACTTTC. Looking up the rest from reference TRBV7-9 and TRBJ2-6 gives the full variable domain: DTGVSQNPRHKITKRGQNVTFRCDPISEHNRLYWYRQTLGQGPEFLTYFQNEAQLEKSRLLSDRFSAERPKGSFSTLEIQRTEQGDSAMYLCASSPGLAGNRRGANVLTFGAGSRLTVL.

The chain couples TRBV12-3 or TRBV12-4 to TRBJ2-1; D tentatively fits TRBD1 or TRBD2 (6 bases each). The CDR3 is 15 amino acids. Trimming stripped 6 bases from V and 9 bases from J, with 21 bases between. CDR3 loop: CASRPGTGGPLEQFF. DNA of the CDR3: TGTGCCAGCAGACCCGGGACCGGGGGCCCTCTTGAGCAGTTCTTC.

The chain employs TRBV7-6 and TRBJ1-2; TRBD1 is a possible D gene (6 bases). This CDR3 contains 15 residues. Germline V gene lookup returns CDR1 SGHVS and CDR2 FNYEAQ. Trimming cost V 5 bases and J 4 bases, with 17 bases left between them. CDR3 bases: TGTGCCAGCAGCCAAGAACAGGGTATCGGCTATGGCTACACCTTC. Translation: CASSQEQGIGYGYTF.

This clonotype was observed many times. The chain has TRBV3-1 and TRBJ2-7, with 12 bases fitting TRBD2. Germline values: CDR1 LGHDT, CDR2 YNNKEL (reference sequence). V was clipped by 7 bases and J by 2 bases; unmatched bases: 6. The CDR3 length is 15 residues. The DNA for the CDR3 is TGTGCCAGCACGGTGACTAGCGGGGGAGCCTACGAGCAGTACTTC. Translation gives CASTVTSGGAYEQYF.

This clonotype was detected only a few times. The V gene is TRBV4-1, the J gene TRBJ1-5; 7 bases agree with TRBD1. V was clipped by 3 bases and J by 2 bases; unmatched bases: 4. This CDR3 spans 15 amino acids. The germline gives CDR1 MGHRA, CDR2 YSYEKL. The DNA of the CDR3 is TGCGCCAGCAGCCACCGGGGACAGCGCAATCAGCCCCAGCATTTT. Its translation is CASSHRGQRNQPQHF.

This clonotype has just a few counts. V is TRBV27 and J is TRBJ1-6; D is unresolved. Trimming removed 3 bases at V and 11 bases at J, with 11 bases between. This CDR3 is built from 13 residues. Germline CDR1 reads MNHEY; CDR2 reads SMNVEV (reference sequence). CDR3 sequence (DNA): TGTGCCAGCAGTTTGGCGCCGGGAGCACCCCTCCACTTT. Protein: CASSLAPGAPLHF.

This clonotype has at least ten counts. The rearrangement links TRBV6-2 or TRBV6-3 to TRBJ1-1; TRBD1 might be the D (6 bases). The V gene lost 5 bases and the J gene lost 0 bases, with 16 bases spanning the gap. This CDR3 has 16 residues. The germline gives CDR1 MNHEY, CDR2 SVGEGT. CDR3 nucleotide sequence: TGTGCCAGCAGTACGGATTTCGGGACACTGAACACTGAAGCTTTCTTT. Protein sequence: CASSTDFGTLNTEAFF.

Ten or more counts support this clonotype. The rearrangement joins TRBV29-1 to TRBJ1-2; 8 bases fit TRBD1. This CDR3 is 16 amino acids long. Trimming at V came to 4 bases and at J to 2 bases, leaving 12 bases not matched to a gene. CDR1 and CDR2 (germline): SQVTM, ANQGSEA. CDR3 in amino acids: CSVGPAGQGANYGYTF. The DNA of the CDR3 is TGCAGCGTTGGACCCGCGGGGCAGGGGGCCAACTATGGCTACACCTTC.

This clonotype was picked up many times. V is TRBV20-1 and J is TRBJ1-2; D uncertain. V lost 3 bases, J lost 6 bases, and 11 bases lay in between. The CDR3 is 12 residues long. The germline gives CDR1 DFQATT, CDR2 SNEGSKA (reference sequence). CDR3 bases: TGCAGTGCTAGTGAGGGAGGGAATGGCTACACCTTC. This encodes CSASEGGNGYTF.

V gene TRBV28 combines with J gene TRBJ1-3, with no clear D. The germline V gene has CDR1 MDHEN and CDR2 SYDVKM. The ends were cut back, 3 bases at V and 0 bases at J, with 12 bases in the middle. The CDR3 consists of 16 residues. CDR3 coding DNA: TGTGCCAGCAGTTTTCTTAGGTACATCTCTGGAAACACCATATATTTT. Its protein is CASSFLRYISGNTIYF.

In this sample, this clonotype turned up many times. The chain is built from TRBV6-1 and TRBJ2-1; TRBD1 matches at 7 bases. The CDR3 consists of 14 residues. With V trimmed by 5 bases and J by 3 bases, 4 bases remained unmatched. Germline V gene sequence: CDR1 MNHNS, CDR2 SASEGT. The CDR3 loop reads CASSIGTDYNEQFF. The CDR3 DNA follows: TGTGCCAGCAGTATCGGGACAGACTACAATGAGCAGTTCTTC.

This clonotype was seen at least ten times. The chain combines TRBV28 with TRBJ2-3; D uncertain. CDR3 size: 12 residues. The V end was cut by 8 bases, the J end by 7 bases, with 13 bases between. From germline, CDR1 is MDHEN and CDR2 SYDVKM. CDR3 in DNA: TGTGCCAGCTCCCACGGAAAAAATACGCAGTATTTT. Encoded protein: CASSHGKNTQYF.

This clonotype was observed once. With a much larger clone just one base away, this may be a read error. CDR3 DNA: TGTGCCAGCAGTTCACCGGGCCCCCTTACCGGGGAGGCCCAGTACTTC. This gives the protein CASSSPGPLTGEAQYF. The chain carries TRBV6-5 and TRBJ2-5, with D perhaps matching TRBD2 (6 bases). V was pared by 4 bases and J by 9 bases, with 24 bases between. Germline V lookup: CDR1 MNHEY, CDR2 SVGAGI. This CDR3 has 16 residues.

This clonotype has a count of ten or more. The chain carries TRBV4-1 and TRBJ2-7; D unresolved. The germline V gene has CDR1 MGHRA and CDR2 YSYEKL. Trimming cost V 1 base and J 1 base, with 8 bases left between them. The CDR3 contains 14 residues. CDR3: CASSQARFSYEQYF. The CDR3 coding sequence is TGCGCCAGCAGCCAAGCGAGGTTTTCCTACGAGCAGTACTTC.

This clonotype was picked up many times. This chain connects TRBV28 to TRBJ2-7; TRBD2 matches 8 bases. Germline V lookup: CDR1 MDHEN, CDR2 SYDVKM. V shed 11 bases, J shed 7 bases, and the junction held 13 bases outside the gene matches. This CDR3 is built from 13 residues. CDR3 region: CACHPAGVGEQYF. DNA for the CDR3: TGTGCCTGCCACCCAGCGGGGGTGGGGGAGCAGTACTTC.

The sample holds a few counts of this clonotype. CDR3 nucleotide sequence: TGTGCCAGCAGCCCCCAGACAGGGGACAATCAGCCCCAGCATTTT. Translation gives CASSPQTGDNQPQHF. The chain combines TRBV7-8 with TRBJ1-5, with 8 bases aligning to TRBD1. J was trimmed by 3 bases and V by 5 bases; bases with no gene match: 6. The CDR3 extends over 15 amino acids. Per germline, CDR1 SGHVS and CDR2 FQNEAQ. The full variable domain, completed using reference TRBV7-8 and TRBJ1-5, is GAGVSQSPRYKVAKRGQDVALRCDPISGHVSLFWYQQALGQGPEFLTYFQNEAQLDKSGLPSDRFFAERPEGSVSTLKIQRTQQEDSAVYLCASSPQTGDNQPQHFGDGTRLSIL.